This TCR beta chain was recovered during a study of shared clonotypes between healthy human individuals. Memory CD4+ cells were the fraction left after CD45RA+ naive selection. Generated by immunoSEQ multiplex PCR, the TCRdb table keeps only in-frame clones and is missing some. This table holds about 230,000 clones, 65% to 70% found once. Trimming left V 0 bases short and J 1 base short, with 9 bases between. The germline V gene encodes CDR1 SGHDN and CDR2 FVKESK. This CDR3 is 15 amino acids long. The sample was memory CD4+ T cells sorted from blood. Noted subset: CD45RA-negative fraction. The TCR originated in a man aged 25 to 40 in good health. This chain connects TRBV14 to TRBJ2-5; unclear D gene. CDR3 DNA sequence: TGTGCCAGCAGCCAAGAGTCCCAGCGCCAAGAGACCCAGTACTTC. Its protein is CASSQESQRQETQYF. The entire variable domain, with the rest obtained from reference TRBV14 and TRBJ2-5, is as follows: EAGVTQFPSHSVIEKGQTVTLRCDPISGHDNLYWYRRVMGKEIKFLLHFVKESKQDESGMPNNRFLAERTGGTYSTLKVQPAELEDSGVYFCASSQESQRQETQYFGPGTRLLVL.